A single T cell receptor (beta chain) is shown here with its context. Its target is unknown. Germline assignment: CDR1 SNHLY and CDR2 FYNNEI. This CDR3 region has 15 residues. The TRB libraries of cDNA were built by UMI-labeled 5' RACE. TCRdb re-called the 5' RACE reads; one entry per CDR3 protein, DNA not given. The sample holds 150,000 to 160,000 distinct CDR3 sequences. This record belongs to a study of CXCR3-negative and CXCR3-positive naive CD8 T cells. Study findings and constraints: Naive CXCR3-positive cells had TRB CDR3s more hydrophobic than those of CXCR3-negative naive cells.

The sequence was obtained from a human donor in good health. Some clones in this sample may be carry-over from other donors' samples. This chain joins TRBV2 and TRBJ2-5; TCRdb's assignment of TRBD2 cannot be checked, as there is no DNA. Sample: naive CXCR3+ CD8+ T cells from blood. Subset meaning: CD45RO-CCR7+CD27+CD95- naive CD8+ T cells expressing CXCR3 (TNR3+). The CDR3 is CASSRTDGWGETQYF.